This TCR beta chain was retrieved from a study of blood T cell repertoires in COVID-19. In Seattle, patients joined the study during active infection and were tracked longitudinally. The germline CDR1 and CDR2 sequences are SGHTA and FQGNSA. The V end lost 2 bases, the J end lost 4 bases, and 15 bases lay between the germline ends. CDR3 length: 16 residues. The authors' processing: Estimated nucleated cell counts came from reference gene primer amplification. Clones were read by immunoSEQ multiplex PCR, and TCRdb kept only the in-frame ones, dropping some. The V and J calls and clone size are taken from that table; D and trimming were inferred from the DNA. The sample shows fewer than 350,000 clones, 89% of them seen only once.

The receptor was isolated from a woman in her sixties or seventies with COVID-19, enrolled during active disease. V and J are TRBV7-2 and TRBJ1-3, with a possible D match to TRBD1 (6 bases). The specimen was peripheral blood. CDR3 sequence (DNA): TGTGCCAGCAGCTTACCCCAACAGGGAGCAGGAAACACCATATATTTT. Its translation is CASSLPQQGAGNTIYF.